Following are 13 T cell receptor beta chains from one sample sequenced in a study of blood T cells in healthy people across ages (dated by TCRdb to between 2015 and 2017). The library was made by 5' RACE. These reads were obtained on an Illumina HiSeq 2500. A second roughly 6 to 11 cycle PCR used a sample-barcoded 5' primer and a J-beta primer mix. Through fastp at Q25 and MiXCR, TCRdb rebuilt clones from the public reads, retaining in-frame beta chains. Rows matching on CDR3 protein sequence are summarized as one entry with the most common DNA and genes. Present in this sample are hundreds of thousands of distinct CDR3 sequences, roughly 50% of which were seen just once. Jointly, the top ten make up around 32% of the sample. Specimen: blood. All receptors derive from a woman aged 55-69 years in good health.

This clonotype was seen at least ten times. CDR3 in amino acids: CASSYGPSGTYEQYF. CDR3 DNA sequence: TGTGCCAGCAGTTATGGCCCTAGCGGTACCTACGAGCAGTACTTC. The J gene is TRBJ2-7, the V gene TRBV5-6; TRBD2 aligns across 7 bases. The trim removed 5 bases at V and 2 bases at J, leaving 10 bases unmatched. Per germline, CDR1 SGHDT and CDR2 YYEEEE. CDR3 length: 15 amino acids.

This clonotype was seen only a few times. V and J are TRBV29-1 and TRBJ2-3; 9 bases are a match to TRBD2. Germline loops: CDR1 SQVTM, CDR2 ANQGSEA. CDR3 length equals 15 residues. J lost 0 bases, V lost 6 bases, and 7 bases had no gene match. The CDR3 is CSVGLALSSTDTQYF. As DNA, the CDR3 is TGCAGCGTGGGACTAGCTCTCTCTAGCACAGATACGCAGTATTTT.

CDR3 DNA: TGTGCCAGCAGTCCTATAGCGGAAGCGCTTTACAATGAGCAGTTCTTC. It specifies CASSPIAEALYNEQFF. The chain has TRBV27 and TRBJ2-1; a weak D match, TRBD2 (6 bases). V was cut by 5 bases and J by 4 bases, with 18 bases left in between. CDR1 MNHEY and CDR2 SMNVEV come from the germline V gene (reference sequence). This CDR3 comprises 16 residues.

The table lists this clonotype with a few counts. The chain joins TRBV6-5 to TRBJ1-1, with D hard to call. Looked up from germline, CDR1 is MNHEY and CDR2 is SVGAGI. The V end was cut by 5 bases, the J end by 5 bases, with 15 bases between. The CDR3 is made up of 14 amino acids. CDR3 nucleotide sequence: TGTGCCAGCAGTCTACGGGTCGCGGGGACTGAAGCTTTCTTT. It yields the protein CASSLRVAGTEAFF.

This clonotype showed up just a few times. V is TRBV29-1 and J is TRBJ1-5; D unclear. Germline CDR1 SQVTM, CDR2 ANQGSEA. The length of the CDR3 is 10 residues. V was pared by 4 bases and J by 5 bases, with 3 bases between. CDR3 in DNA: TGCAGCGTTGGGGATCAGCCCCAGCATTTT. It encodes CSVGDQPQHF. The full variable domain, rest sourced from reference TRBV29-1 and TRBJ1-5, is SAVISQKPSRDICQRGTSLTIQCQVDSQVTMMFWYRQQPGQSLTLIATANQGSEATYESGFVIDKFPISRPNLTFSTLTVSNMSPEDSSIYLCSVGDQPQHFGDGTRLSIL.

The table lists this clonotype with a few counts. The chain carries TRBV15 and TRBJ2-1; 8 bases align to TRBD2. V gave up 5 bases and J gave up 9 bases; unmatched junction bases: 6. CDR1 and CDR2 (germline): LNHNV, YYDKDF (reference sequence). This CDR3 has 13 residues. The CDR3 bases are TGTGCCACCAGCCCGGGACTAGTCACTGAGCAGTTCTTC. Protein: CATSPGLVTEQFF.

In DNA, the CDR3 is TGTGCCAGCAGCCCGAACGGGAGATCAAATGAGCAGTTCTTC. It yields the protein CASSPNGRSNEQFF. The rearrangement joins TRBV28 to TRBJ2-1; D is possibly TRBD2 (6 bases). CDR3 size: 14 residues. Germline CDR1 MDHEN, CDR2 SYDVKM. V lost 6 bases and J 7 bases, leaving 16 bases between the germline ends.

The V and J genes are TRBV4-3 and TRBJ2-3; unclear D gene. Trimming removed 0 bases at V and 1 base at J, with 8 bases between. Germline-derived CDR1 and CDR2 are LGHNA and YSLEER. The CDR3 spans 15 residues. This CDR3 is CASSQEHGRTDTQYF. For the CDR3, the DNA is TGCGCCAGCAGCCAAGAACACGGGCGCACAGATACGCAGTATTTT.

The sample holds many counts of this clonotype. The chain is built from TRBV5-1 and TRBJ2-7, with TRBD2 matching 12 bases. The CDR3 runs to 14 residues. Unmatched junction bases numbered 7, after V lost 5 bases and J lost 7 bases. Looked up from germline, CDR1 is SGHRS and CDR2 is YFSETQ. The CDR3 sequence: CASRGLAGNLEQYF. The DNA of the CDR3 is TGCGCCAGCAGAGGACTAGCGGGGAACCTGGAGCAGTACTTC.

The rearrangement uses TRBV7-9 and TRBJ2-1, with 10 bases aligning to TRBD2. The CDR3 spans 17 residues. Trimming at V came to 1 base and at J to 8 bases, leaving 11 bases not matched to a gene. The germline V gene has CDR1 SEHNR and CDR2 FQNEAQ (reference sequence). The CDR3 nucleotides are TGTGCCAGCAGCTTAGTCTATCTAGCGGGGGATGGCTATGAGCAGTTCTTC. Protein product: CASSLVYLAGDGYEQFF. The full variable domain, with the rest looked up from reference TRBV7-9 and TRBJ2-1, is DTGVSQNPRHKITKRGQNVTFRCDPISEHNRLYWYRQTLGQGPEFLTYFQNEAQLEKSRLLSDRFSAERPKGSFSTLEIQRTEQGDSAMYLCASSLVYLAGDGYEQFFGPGTRLTVL.

This clonotype has only a few counts. The genes are TRBV28 and TRBJ2-7, with D possibly matching TRBD2 (7 bases). The CDR3 is made up of 17 amino acids. Germline CDR1 MDHEN, CDR2 SYDVKM. Between the trimmed V and J ends, which lost 2 bases and 4 bases, there was a span of 21 bases. In DNA, the CDR3 is TGTGCCAGCAGTTTAGGGGGGCGGGGAGGGATTACTTACGAGCAGTACTTC. It specifies CASSLGGRGGITYEQYF.

The chain uses TRBV4-2 and TRBJ2-7; 7 nucleotides match TRBD2. The junction had 13 bases not matched to a gene; V was cut back by 5 bases and J by 0 bases. The CDR3 is 17 residues long. CDR1 and CDR2 (germline): LGHNA, YNFKEQ. In DNA form, the CDR3 reads TGTGCCAGCAGCAGAACGACTAGCACCAGTAGCTCCTACGAGCAGTACTTC. As protein: CASSRTTSTSSSYEQYF.

The rearrangement links TRBV20-1 to TRBJ1-6, with a weak D call TRBD1 (6 bases). This CDR3 comprises 17 residues. Trimming removed 0 bases at V and 5 bases at J, with 17 bases between. Germline V gene lookup returns CDR1 DFQATT and CDR2 SNEGSKA (reference sequence). The CDR3 region has the DNA TGCAGTGCTAGAGATCGGGGGGGGCTTTTTGATAATTCACCCCTCCACTTT. It codes for CSARDRGGLFDNSPLHF.